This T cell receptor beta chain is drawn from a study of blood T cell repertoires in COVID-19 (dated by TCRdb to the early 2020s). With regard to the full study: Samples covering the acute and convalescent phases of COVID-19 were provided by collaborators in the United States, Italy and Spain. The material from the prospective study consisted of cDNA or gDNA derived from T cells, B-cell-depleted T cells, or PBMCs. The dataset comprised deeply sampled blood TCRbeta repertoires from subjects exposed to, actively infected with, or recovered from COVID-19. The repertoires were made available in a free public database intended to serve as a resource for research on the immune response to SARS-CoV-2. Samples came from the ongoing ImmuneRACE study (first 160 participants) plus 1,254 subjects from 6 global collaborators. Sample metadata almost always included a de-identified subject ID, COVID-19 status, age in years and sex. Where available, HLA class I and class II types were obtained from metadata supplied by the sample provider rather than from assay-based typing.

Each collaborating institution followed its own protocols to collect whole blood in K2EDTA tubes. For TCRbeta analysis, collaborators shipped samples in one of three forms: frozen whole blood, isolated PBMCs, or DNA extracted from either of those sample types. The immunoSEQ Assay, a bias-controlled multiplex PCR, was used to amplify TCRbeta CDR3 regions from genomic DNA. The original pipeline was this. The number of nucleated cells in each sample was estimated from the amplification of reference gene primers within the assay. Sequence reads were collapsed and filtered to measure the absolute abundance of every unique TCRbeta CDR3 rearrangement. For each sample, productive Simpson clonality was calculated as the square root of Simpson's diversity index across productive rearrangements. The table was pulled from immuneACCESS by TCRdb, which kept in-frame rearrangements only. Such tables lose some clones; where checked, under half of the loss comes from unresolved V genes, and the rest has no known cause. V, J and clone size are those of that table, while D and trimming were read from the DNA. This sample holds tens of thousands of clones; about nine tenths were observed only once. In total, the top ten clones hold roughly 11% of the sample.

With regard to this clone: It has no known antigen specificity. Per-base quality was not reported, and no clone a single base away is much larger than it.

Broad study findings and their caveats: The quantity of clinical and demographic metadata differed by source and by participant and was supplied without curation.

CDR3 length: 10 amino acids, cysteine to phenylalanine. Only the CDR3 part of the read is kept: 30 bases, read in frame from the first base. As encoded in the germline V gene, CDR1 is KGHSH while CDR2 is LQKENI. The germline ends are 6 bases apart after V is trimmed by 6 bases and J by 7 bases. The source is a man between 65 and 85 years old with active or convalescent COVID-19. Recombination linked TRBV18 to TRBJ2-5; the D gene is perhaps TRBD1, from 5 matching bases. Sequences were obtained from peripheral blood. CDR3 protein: CASSGATQYF. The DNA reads TGTGCCAGCTCTGGGGCGACCCAGTACTTC.